The 29 T cell receptor beta chains listed next were all sequenced from one sample in a study of metastatic and nonmetastatic thyroid tumors. TCRdb called clones again from the PCR reads with MiXCR. This sample has some 7,400 clones, with roughly 28% found just once. Thyroid surgery was performed in patients who had received no treatment beforehand. The sequencing input was adjacent normal tissue. Receptor source: a male donor with papillary thyroid cancer or a benign thyroid nodule (not recorded which). Some clones in this sample may be carry-over from other donors' samples.

The chain has TRBV20-1 and TRBJ2-1; 11 bases line up with TRBD2. This CDR3 is 16 amino acids long. Germline V lookup: CDR1 DFQATT, CDR2 SNEGSKA (reference sequence). Trimming at V came to 3 bases and at J to 3 bases, leaving 7 bases not matched to a gene. This CDR3 is CSARKRGLAVYNEQFF. The CDR3 DNA is TGCAGTGCTAGGAAAAGGGGACTAGCGGTCTACAATGAGCAGTTCTTC.

By share, this clone counts as medium-sized. This chain joins TRBV19 and TRBJ2-7; TRBD1 matches at 7 bases. The CDR3 is made up of 15 amino acids. Germline assignment: CDR1 LNHDA and CDR2 SQIVND (reference sequence). J lost 5 bases, V lost 3 bases, and 10 bases had no gene match. CDR3 loop: CASSIGTDVFDEQYF. The DNA for the CDR3 is TGTGCCAGTAGTATTGGGACAGATGTTTTTGACGAGCAGTACTTC.

Of note for this clone: A read error may produce the germline difference seen at one junction end. The CDR3 sequence: CARSSSTVSETKYF. The CDR3 bases are TGTGCCCGCAGTTCTTCAACAGTGTCAGAGACCAAGTACTTC. The genes are TRBV12-3 or TRBV12-4 and TRBJ2-5; D is ambiguous. The CDR3 contains 14 residues.

This chain joins TRBV5-1 and TRBJ1-2; no definite D call. The germline V gene encodes CDR1 SGHRS and CDR2 YFSETQ. The CDR3 consists of 13 residues. The germline V and J ends were trimmed by 6 bases and 4 bases, with 13 bases remaining between them. Written as DNA, the CDR3 is TGCGCCAGCATTACTCAGTATTCCTATGGCTACACCTTC. Its translation is CASITQYSYGYTF.

In this sample, this clone turned up a few times. The chain couples TRBV19 to TRBJ1-1; TRBD1 matches at 7 bases. J lost 11 bases, V lost 5 bases, and 11 bases had no gene match. The CDR3 spans 13 residues. The germline V gene has CDR1 LNHDA and CDR2 SQIVND (reference sequence). The CDR3 DNA is TGTGCCAGTAGTCCGCCGGGACAGCCTTCCGCTTTCTTT. Amino acids: CASSPPGQPSAFF.

V and J are TRBV6-5 and TRBJ1-1; 8 nucleotides agree with TRBD1. The V segment lost 0 bases and the J segment 7 bases; nucleotides outside the gene matches: 7. The CDR3 extends over 15 amino acids. Per germline, CDR1 MNHEY and CDR2 SVGAGI. CDR3 DNA: TGTGCCAGCAGTTACTCGAAACAGGGGGGGTATGAAGCTTTCTTT. Its translation is CASSYSKQGGYEAFF.

This clone has more than one count but fewer than ten. The J gene is TRBJ2-7, the V gene TRBV4-1; 7 bases are a match to TRBD2. The CDR3 is made up of 18 amino acids. The J segment lost 1 base and the V segment lost 0 bases, leaving 12 bases of the junction unmatched. Germline V gene data show CDR1 as MGHRA and CDR2 as YSYEKL. The CDR3 DNA reads as TGCGCCAGCAGCCAAGATCGGGCTAGCGCGGGAGAATCCTACGAGCAGTACTTC. Translation: CASSQDRASAGESYEQYF.

This clone is large within its sample. The CDR3 DNA reads TGTGCCAGCACTCTACGTCCGGGACGGCAGAACACTGAAGCTTTCTTT. This sequence encodes CASTLRPGRQNTEAFF. The gene calls are TRBV27 and TRBJ1-1; TRBD1 is a possible D gene (5 bases). There are 16 residues in the CDR3. Germline V gene lookup returns CDR1 MNHEY and CDR2 SMNVEV (reference sequence). V was cut by 7 bases and J by 1 base, with 19 bases left in between.

This clone was seen just once. The junction and the germline gene differ at one end; a read error may be behind it. The chain is built from TRBV6-2 or TRBV6-3 and TRBJ2-1, with TRBD1 identical over 8 bases. The V gene's germline CDR1 is MNHEY and CDR2 SVGEGT. The CDR3 has 12 residues. The CDR3 here is CARSPQGAGQLF. For the CDR3, the DNA is TGTGCCAGGAGTCCCCAGGGGGCAGGGCAGTTATTC.

By share, this clone ranks as medium-sized. This sequence joins TRBV6-5 and TRBJ2-7, with 8 bases matching TRBD1. This CDR3 spans 18 amino acids. J gave up 7 bases and V 2 bases, and 19 bases lay outside the gene matches. CDR1 is MNHEY, CDR2 SVGAGI, per germline. CDR3 bases: TGTGCCAGCAGTTACCAGAGCGGCCCCGGACAGGGTCAGGGGGAGCAGTACTTC. It encodes CASSYQSGPGQGQGEQYF.

Many counts were recorded for this clone. The rearrangement links TRBV4-1 to TRBJ1-1, with D possibly being TRBD1 (6 bases). The CDR3 contains 14 residues. From germline, CDR1 is MGHRA and CDR2 YSYEKL. Trimming stripped 8 bases from V and 4 bases from J, with 17 bases between. CDR3 in DNA: TGCGCCAGCGCCCAAGATCCGGGGGCCACTGAAGCTTTCTTT. Protein product: CASAQDPGATEAFF.

The rearrangement links TRBV5-1 to TRBJ1-2; 9 bases fit TRBD1. With 2 bases clipped from V and 6 bases from J, the junction kept 2 bases outside the gene matches. This CDR3 contains 13 residues. Per the germline V gene, CDR1 is SGHRS and CDR2 is YFSETQ. CDR3 region: CASSFDRGDGYTF. In nucleotides, the CDR3 is TGCGCCAGCAGCTTCGACAGGGGGGATGGCTACACCTTC. Filled out from reference TRBV5-1 and TRBJ1-2, the complete variable domain reads KAGVTQTPRYLIKTRGQQVTLSCSPISGHRSVSWYQQTPGQGLQFLFEYFSETQRNKGNFPGRFSGRQFSNSRSEMNVSTLELGDSALYLCASSFDRGDGYTFGSGTRLTVV.

This clone was seen only a few times. The chain recombines TRBV3-1 with TRBJ1-1, with 10 bases identical to TRBD1. The V gene end was trimmed by 4 bases and the J gene end by 0 bases; junction bases not matched to a gene: 14. Looked up from germline, CDR1 is LGHDT and CDR2 is YNNKEL (reference sequence). This CDR3 region has 19 residues. This CDR3 reads CASSPQGGQGLRMNTEAFF. The CDR3 nucleotides read TGTGCCAGCAGCCCTCAAGGGGGACAGGGGTTAAGGATGAACACTGAAGCTTTCTTT.

By sample share, this clone is large. The chain has TRBV28 and TRBJ1-2; TRBD1 is a possible D gene (6 bases). The V gene's germline CDR1 is MDHEN and CDR2 SYDVKM. CDR3 size: 13 residues. V lost 6 bases to trimming and J lost 8 bases, with 16 bases between them. The CDR3 DNA reads TGTGCCAGCAGACAACAGGGTTTTCTCGGCTACACCTTC. Residues: CASRQQGFLGYTF.

This clone came up a few times. The V call is TRBV2, the J call TRBJ2-3, with D perhaps matching TRBD1 (6 bases). The CDR3 covers 14 residues. Trimming removed 6 bases at V and 5 bases at J, with 15 bases between. Germline-derived CDR1 and CDR2 are SNHLY and FYNNEI. CDR3 bases: TGTGCCAGCAGGGACGGACAGTGGGTAGATACGCAGTATTTT. Amino acid sequence: CASRDGQWVDTQYF.

The chain carries TRBV7-8 and TRBJ2-7; 7 positions agree with TRBD1. Trimming removed 0 bases from V and 4 bases from J; junction bases left unmatched: 3. Germline CDR1 is SGHVS and CDR2 is FQNEAQ. The CDR3 spans 14 residues. The CDR3 protein is CASSLAATGYEQYF. DNA of the CDR3: TGTGCCAGCAGCTTAGCCGCGACAGGGTACGAGCAGTACTTC.

This clone was recorded a few times. This sequence joins TRBV20-1 and TRBJ2-7; the D gene is possibly TRBD1 (6 bases). This CDR3 has 15 amino acids. Trimming removed 1 base from V and 1 base from J, with 14 bases in between. CDR1 is DFQATT, CDR2 SNEGSKA, per germline (reference sequence). The CDR3 nucleotides are TGCAGTGCTAGAGGGCCCCGGGACACTTCCTACGAGCAGTACTTC. It encodes CSARGPRDTSYEQYF.

This clone was seen ten or more times. V and J are TRBV5-4 and TRBJ2-3; 7 bases align to TRBD2. V trimming: 1 base; J trimming: 2 bases; junction bases outside the gene matches: 4. Germline V gene sequence: CDR1 SGHNT, CDR2 YYREEE (reference sequence). This CDR3 region has 15 residues. In DNA form, the CDR3 reads TGTGCCAGCAGCTTGCCCGGGACTAACACAGATACGCAGTATTTT. Protein: CASSLPGTNTDTQYF.

The rearrangement joins TRBV6-1 to TRBJ1-2; D uncertain. V gave up 6 bases and J gave up 0 bases, with 8 bases separating them. CDR1 and CDR2 (germline): MNHNS, SASEGT. This CDR3 spans 13 amino acids. CDR3 DNA sequence: TGTGCCAGCAGCCTCGGTGCTAACTATGGCTACACCTTC. It encodes CASSLGANYGYTF.

This clone is classed as medium-sized. The J gene is TRBJ1-2, the V gene TRBV19; 9 nucleotides line up with TRBD1. This CDR3 contains 16 residues. Trimming removed 5 bases from V and 8 bases from J; junction bases left unmatched: 15. The germline V gene encodes CDR1 LNHDA and CDR2 SQIVND (reference sequence). The CDR3 spells CASSQTGTGTLRGYTF. CDR3 DNA sequence: TGTGCCAGTAGTCAGACCGGGACAGGGACGCTTAGAGGCTACACCTTC.

This clone was counted between two and nine times. This chain connects TRBV11-3 to TRBJ2-3; D ambiguous. CDR3 length equals 15 residues. Trimming pared 0 bases from V and 0 bases from J, leaving 7 bases between. CDR1 SGHNT and CDR2 YENEEA come from the germline V gene. The CDR3 DNA sequence: TGTGCCAGCAGCTTAGACTCAGAGAGCACAGATACGCAGTATTTT. Translation: CASSLDSESTDTQYF. Together with reference TRBV11-3 and TRBJ2-3, the CDR3 gives the full variable domain: EAGVVQSPRYKIIEKKQPVAFWCNPISGHNTLYWYLQNLGQGPELLIRYENEEAVDDSQLPKDRFSAERLKGVDSTLKIQPAELGDSAVYLCASSLDSESTDTQYFGPGTRLTVL.

In its sample, this clone was seen a few times. The rearrangement uses TRBV2 and TRBJ2-3, with no clear D. V was shortened by 6 bases and J by 1 base, with 14 bases between the two germline ends. The CDR3 has 15 residues. CDR1 is SNHLY, CDR2 FYNNEI, per germline. CDR3 residues: CASSSRAWGTDTQYF. The CDR3 region has the DNA TGTGCCAGCAGCTCTCGGGCTTGGGGCACAGATACGCAGTATTTT. The whole variable domain, remainder taken from reference TRBV2 and TRBJ2-3, is EPEVTQTPSHQVTQMGQEVILRCVPISNHLYFYWYRQILGQKVEFLVSFYNNEISEKSEIFDDQFSVERPDGSNFTLKIRSTKLEDSAMYFCASSSRAWGTDTQYFGPGTRLTVL.

Worth noting for this clone: At one boundary the junction diverges from the germline segment, which might be a read error. V is TRBV7-2 and J is TRBJ1-6; unclear D gene. CDR1 SGHTA and CDR2 FQGNSA come from the germline V gene. The length of the CDR3 is 15 residues. The CDR3 is CASILVANSNSPLHF. The CDR3 DNA follows: TGTGCCAGCATCTTAGTCGCAAATTCTAATTCACCCCTCCACTTT.

This clone has more than one count but fewer than ten. The chain employs TRBV12-3 or TRBV12-4 and TRBJ2-1, with D tentatively TRBD1 (5 bases). This CDR3 has 12 residues. The germline V and J ends were trimmed by 7 bases and 6 bases, with 10 bases remaining between them. DNA of the CDR3: TGTGCCAGCATGACAGCCGGCAATGAGCAGTTCTTC. Its protein product is CASMTAGNEQFF.

The chain has TRBV7-9 and TRBJ2-3; no reliable D call. The CDR3 spans 14 residues. V was cut by 6 bases and J by 7 bases, with 17 bases left in between. The V gene's germline CDR1 is SEHNR and CDR2 FQNEAQ (reference sequence). CDR3 DNA sequence: TGTGCCAGCAGTTTATGGACGAATGCATATACGCAGTATTTT. Residues: CASSLWTNAYTQYF. The variable domain in full, completed from reference TRBV7-9 and TRBJ2-3, reads DTGVSQNPRHKITKRGQNVTFRCDPISEHNRLYWYRQTLGQGPEFLTYFQNEAQLEKSRLLSDRFSAERPKGSFSTLEIQRTEQGDSAMYLCASSLWTNAYTQYFGPGTRLTVL.

The V call is TRBV6-1, the J call TRBJ2-1, with 12 bases that match TRBD2. The CDR3 loop spans 15 amino acids. V gave up 5 bases and J gave up 4 bases; unmatched junction bases: 3. Germline V CDR1 and CDR2: MNHNS, SASEGT. The CDR3 reads CASSPLAGGYNEQFF. The CDR3 DNA reads TGTGCCAGCAGTCCCCTAGCGGGAGGGTACAATGAGCAGTTCTTC.

The table lists this clone with a few counts. In DNA form, the CDR3 reads TGTGCCATTAGTTCCCGGTCAGTGCCTTCCTCCTACGAGCAGTACTTC. This encodes CAISSRSVPSSYEQYF. The rearrangement links TRBV12-3 or TRBV12-4 to TRBJ2-7; D is undetermined. The V end was cut by 10 bases, the J end by 0 bases, with 22 bases between. This CDR3 is built from 16 residues.

This sequence joins TRBV2 and TRBJ2-1; D tentatively reads TRBD1 or TRBD2 (5 bases each). The germline gives CDR1 SNHLY, CDR2 FYNNEI. Trimming stripped 6 bases from V and 3 bases from J, with 21 bases between. The CDR3 extends over 17 amino acids. The chain's CDR3 is CASSGHTGTGLYNEQFF. The CDR3 nucleotides are TGTGCCAGCAGCGGTCACACCGGGACCGGACTCTACAATGAGCAGTTCTTC.

The chain joins TRBV28 to TRBJ1-1; D may be TRBD1 (5 bases). The CDR3 runs to 12 residues. The V gene lost 7 bases and the J gene lost 8 bases, with 14 bases spanning the gap. Germline assignment: CDR1 MDHEN and CDR2 SYDVKM. Here the CDR3 reads CASTMDIREAFF. DNA of the CDR3: TGTGCCAGCACCATGGACATTCGGGAAGCTTTCTTT.